This TCR beta chain was retrieved from a study of blood T cell repertoires in COVID-19. The wider study: Acute and convalescent COVID-19 specimens originated in the United States, Italy and Spain. PBMCs, B-cell-depleted T cells, or T cells provided the cDNA or gDNA that made up the material.

Measured with immunoSEQ multiplex PCR; TCRdb has only the in-frame clones, and not every one. This table has approximately 220,000 clones, roughly four fifths appearing once. This TCR was sampled from a woman aged 25-40 years who had recovered from COVID-19. The sequencing input was peripheral blood.

The CDR3 nucleotides read TGTGCCAGCAGCGGGAGCCGGGGGGGCATATCGGATACGCAGTATTTT. Translation gives CASSGSRGGISDTQYF. The chain is built from TRBV7-3 and TRBJ2-3, with 8 bases lining up with TRBD2. Germline trimming cut 5 bases from V and 6 bases from J; bases unmatched to any gene: 13. CDR3 length: 16 amino acids. Looked up from germline, CDR1 is SGHTA and CDR2 is FQGTGA.